The 24 T cell receptor beta chains below come from one sample, sequenced in a study of T-cell reconstitution after alpha-beta-depleted transplantation in children. A TCRbeta library incorporating unique molecular identifiers was prepared. One entry per CDR3 protein, called by TCRdb with MiXCR from the PCR reads. The sample lists approximately 220,000 distinct CDR3 sequences, about a sixth occurring once. Sequencing used PBMCs, mostly from graft donor cells, obtained 360 days after TCRalphabeta/CD19-depleted stem cell transplant. The receptors stem from a male patient aged 2-15 years who had a stem cell transplant for acute lymphoblastic leukemia, so the T cells may come from the graft donor.

The chain uses TRBV9 and TRBJ2-7; a possible D gene is TRBD2 (6 bases). With 0 bases removed from V and 2 bases from J, the gap between germline ends came to 18 bases. The CDR3 has 17 residues. CDR1 SGDLS and CDR2 YYNGEE come from the germline V gene. CDR3 sequence: CASSVGVIGTPAYEQYF. The DNA of the CDR3 is TGTGCCAGCAGCGTAGGAGTTATTGGGACTCCCGCCTACGAGCAGTACTTC.

In its sample, this clonotype was seen many times. The genes are TRBV18 and TRBJ2-3; weak D call: TRBD1 (7 bases). CDR3 length: 17 residues. V was cut by 0 bases and J by 2 bases, with 15 bases left in between. In germline, CDR1 is KGHSH, CDR2 LQKENI. CDR3: CASSPPGGTENTDTQYF. The CDR3 DNA follows: TGTGCCAGCTCACCACCTGGCGGGACAGAAAACACAGATACGCAGTATTTT.

This clonotype was seen ten or more times. V gene TRBV7-6 combines with J gene TRBJ2-1; 9 bases map to TRBD2. The V and J ends lost 7 bases and 5 bases, in that order; junction bases with no gene match: 12. This CDR3 spans 16 amino acids. CDR1 and CDR2 from the germline V gene are SGHVS and FNYEAQ. As DNA, the CDR3 is TGTGCCAGCACCCTAGGGTCTAGCGGGGACGACAATGAGCAGTTCTTC. This sequence encodes CASTLGSSGDDNEQFF.

This clonotype was recorded a few times. The CDR3 loop reads CASSTSGAETQYF. In nucleotides, the CDR3 is TGTGCCAGCAGCACCAGCGGGGCCGAGACCCAGTACTTC. This chain connects TRBV7-2 to TRBJ2-5; 7 nucleotides align to TRBD2. This CDR3 region has 13 residues. The V and J ends lost 5 bases and 5 bases, in that order; junction bases with no gene match: 5. Looked up from germline, CDR1 is SGHTA and CDR2 is FQGNSA.

A few counts support this clonotype. The chain links TRBV7-2 to TRBJ1-1, with unresolved D. CDR3 size: 14 residues. The V gene's germline CDR1 is SGHTA and CDR2 FQGNSA. Trimming took 1 base from V and 5 from J, leaving 11 bases between them. Here the CDR3 reads CASSLGLLETEAFF. The CDR3 DNA reads as TGTGCCAGCAGCTTAGGCCTCTTGGAGACTGAAGCTTTCTTT.

This clonotype has more than one count but fewer than ten. The CDR3 here is CAISEGQVIETQYF. The CDR3, as DNA: TGTGCCATCAGCGAAGGACAGGTCATTGAGACCCAGTACTTC. The V call is TRBV10-3, the J call TRBJ2-5, with 7 bases fitting TRBD1. The CDR3 has 14 amino acids. V dropped 6 bases and J dropped 5; count of bases not matched to a gene: 9. Germline CDR1 and CDR2: ENHRY and SYGVKD.

This chain joins TRBV5-6 and TRBJ2-3; TRBD2 might be the D (6 bases). The CDR3 contains 17 residues. The germline V gene encodes CDR1 SGHDT and CDR2 YYEEEE. Deletions cut 2 bases from V and 6 bases from J, with 22 bases between. The CDR3 region is CASSFGARRDKVDTQYF. The DNA of the CDR3 is TGTGCCAGCAGCTTTGGTGCCCGGCGGGATAAGGTGGATACGCAGTATTTT.

The genes are TRBV5-1 and TRBJ2-7, with 7 bases fitting TRBD2. In germline, CDR1 is SGHRS, CDR2 YFSETQ. The CDR3 length is 15 residues. V was clipped by 0 bases and J by 2 bases; unmatched bases: 5. In nucleotides, the CDR3 is TGCGCCAGCAGCTTGGGGGCTAGCGGAACCTACGAGCAGTACTTC. It yields the protein CASSLGASGTYEQYF.

V usage is TRBV18 and J usage is TRBJ2-2; D ambiguous. Germline lookup yields CDR1 KGHSH and CDR2 LQKENI. V shed 6 bases and J shed 6 bases, with 17 bases lying between them. CDR3 length equals 15 residues. The CDR3 nucleotides read TGTGCCAGCTCTCCGAGAACGGATTTTGCCGGGGAGCTGTTTTTT. It translates to CASSPRTDFAGELFF.

V is TRBV6-2 or TRBV6-3 and J is TRBJ1-1; TRBD1 might be the D (5 bases). V lost 5 bases, J lost 4 bases, and 14 bases lay in between. Germline CDR1 reads MNHEY; CDR2 reads SVGEGT. This CDR3 is built from 14 residues. The CDR3 reads CASSKSTGGTEAFF. As DNA, the CDR3 is TGTGCCAGCAGTAAAAGCACTGGGGGCACTGAAGCTTTCTTT.

The gene calls are TRBV7-2 and TRBJ2-1, with D unclear. CDR1 and CDR2 (germline): SGHTA, FQGNSA. Trimming stripped 0 bases from V and 9 bases from J, with 6 bases between. CDR3 size: 12 residues. The CDR3 DNA is TGTGCCAGCAGCTTAGCGCACGGTGAGCAGTTCTTC. This codes for CASSLAHGEQFF.

This rearrangement joins TRBV29-1 to TRBJ1-1, with TRBD1 matching over 9 bases. The CDR3 totals 15 residues. CDR1 is SQVTM and CDR2 is ANQGSEA in the germline V gene. V shed 8 bases and J 3 bases; nucleotides not matched to a gene: 13. The chain's CDR3 is CSLIRDREFHTEAFF. CDR3 bases: TGCAGCTTGATCCGGGACAGGGAGTTCCACACTGAAGCTTTCTTT.

J is TRBJ1-3 and V is TRBV14, with D unresolved. Per the germline V gene, CDR1 is SGHDN and CDR2 is FVKESK. Between the trimmed V and J ends, which lost 4 bases and 4 bases, there was a span of 17 bases. This CDR3 comprises 16 residues. CDR3 sequence: CASSRTVGDGGNTIYF. CDR3 bases: TGTGCCAGCAGCCGGACGGTGGGAGATGGAGGAAACACCATATATTTT.

This clonotype was counted a single time. This rearrangement joins TRBV5-4 to TRBJ2-1; 10 bases line up with TRBD2. With V trimmed by 0 bases and J by 3 bases, 9 bases remained unmatched. The CDR3 totals 18 residues. Germline V CDR1 and CDR2: SGHNT, YYREEE (reference sequence). The CDR3 is CASSLGFASGGFYNEQFF. The CDR3 nucleotides read TGTGCCAGCAGCTTGGGATTCGCTAGCGGGGGATTCTACAATGAGCAGTTCTTC.

The chain has TRBV9 and TRBJ2-7; 8 bases are shared with TRBD1. The length of the CDR3 is 15 residues. J was trimmed by 6 bases and V by 3 bases; bases with no gene match: 11. Germline V gene sequence: CDR1 SGDLS, CDR2 YYNGEE. The CDR3 nucleotides read TGTGCCAGCAGCGCCGTCCCAGACAGGGGTAGCGAGCAGTACTTC. This translates into CASSAVPDRGSEQYF.

The chain joins TRBV7-2 to TRBJ1-1; D is unclear. CDR1 is SGHTA and CDR2 is FQGNSA in the germline V gene. There are 13 residues in the CDR3. V lost 1 base and J 4 bases, leaving 7 bases between the germline ends. DNA for the CDR3: TGTGCCAGCAGCTTAGTGATGGGCACTGAAGCTTTCTTT. Translation gives CASSLVMGTEAFF. The variable domain in full, with the rest retrieved from reference TRBV7-2 and TRBJ1-1, is GAGVSQSPSNKVTEKGKDVELRCDPISGHTALYWYRQSLGQGLEFLIYFQGNSAPDKSGLPSDRFSAERTGGSVSTLTIQRTQQEDSAVYLCASSLVMGTEAFFGQGTRLTVV.

CDR3 in DNA: TGCAGTGCTAGGCGCCAATCCATTGGGACATACTACGAGCAGTACTTC. This gives the protein CSARRQSIGTYYEQYF. The chain joins TRBV20-1 to TRBJ2-7; tentative D call: TRBD1 (6 bases). Trimming shortened V by 3 bases and J by 3 bases, and 21 bases separated the two germline ends. The CDR3 covers 16 residues. From germline, CDR1 is DFQATT and CDR2 SNEGSKA (reference sequence).

This clonotype was picked up a small number of times. The chain uses TRBV18 and TRBJ1-2; the D is unclear. The CDR3 length is 14 residues. Looked up from germline, CDR1 is KGHSH and CDR2 is LQKENI. Trimming pared 3 bases from V and 6 bases from J, leaving 14 bases between. DNA of the CDR3: TGTGCCAGCTCACCCTCGGGCCTCCCTGATGGCTACACCTTC. Translation: CASSPSGLPDGYTF.

This clonotype was observed at least ten times. The chain couples TRBV12-3 or TRBV12-4 to TRBJ2-2; possible D gene TRBD2, 6 bases. V lost 6 bases, J lost 4 bases, and 12 bases lay in between. This CDR3 has 14 residues. In DNA, the CDR3 is TGTGCCAGCAGCCCTCTCGGGGGCACCGGGGAGCTGTTTTTT. This encodes CASSPLGGTGELFF.

This clonotype was seen once. With a much larger clone just one base away, this may be a read error. CDR3 loop: CTSSLVGTDTQYF. The CDR3 DNA follows: TGTACCAGCAGCTTAGTCGGCACAGATACGCAGTATTTT. The V call is TRBV7-9, the J call TRBJ2-3; unclear D gene. The germline gives CDR1 SEHNR, CDR2 FQNEAQ (reference sequence). This CDR3 has 13 residues. Using reference TRBV7-9 and TRBJ2-3 for the parts outside the CDR3, the full variable domain is DTGVSQNPRHKITKRGQNVTFRCDPISEHNRLYWYRQTLGQGPEFLTYFQNEAQLEKSRLLSDRFSAERPKGSFSTLEIQRTEQGDSAMYLCTSSLVGTDTQYFGPGTRLTVL.

This clonotype was counted between two and nine times. This sequence joins TRBV24-1 and TRBJ2-5; D may correspond to TRBD1 or TRBD2 (6 bases each). CDR3 length: 15 residues. CDR1 and CDR2 (germline): KGHDR, SFDVKD. V was clipped by 2 bases and J by 5 bases, with 14 bases between them. The CDR3: CATSDYWRGRETQYF. The CDR3 nucleotides are TGTGCCACCAGTGATTACTGGAGGGGGAGGGAGACCCAGTACTTC.

This clonotype was recorded a few times. The chain has TRBV7-8 and TRBJ2-1, with D perhaps matching TRBD2 (5 bases). The CDR3 has 11 amino acids. V dropped 6 bases and J dropped 8 bases, with 8 bases sitting between them. The germline V gene encodes CDR1 SGHVS and CDR2 FQNEAQ. CDR3 sequence reads: CASRASYEQFF. The DNA for the CDR3 is TGTGCCAGCAGGGCTAGCTATGAGCAGTTCTTC.

CDR3 nucleotide sequence: TGTGCCACCAATACCCGACACCTGAGCTACACCTTC. Protein sequence: CATNTRHLSYTF. The V gene is TRBV6-5, the J gene TRBJ1-2; D not resolved. Per the germline V gene, CDR1 is MNHEY and CDR2 is SVGAGI. The CDR3 has 12 residues. Trimming cost V 10 bases and J 9 bases, with 18 bases left between them.

The rearrangement joins TRBV15 to TRBJ1-2; D is undetermined. Per the germline V gene, CDR1 is LNHNV and CDR2 is YYDKDF (reference sequence). Trimming took off 0 bases at V and 4 bases at J, with 6 bases between the two ends. CDR3 length: 13 residues. The CDR3, as DNA: TGTGCCACCAGCAGAGATTTGACCTATGGCTACACCTTC. This gives the protein CATSRDLTYGYTF.